This T cell receptor beta chain was captured in a study of response to subunit inactivated influenza vaccine. Whole-study findings and limits: Authors suggested few new T cells are recruited by each seasonal influenza vaccination.

CDR1 and CDR2 from the germline V gene are MNHEY and SMNVEV (reference sequence). This CDR3 spans 14 amino acids. With 5 bases clipped from V and 6 bases from J, the junction kept 6 bases outside the gene matches. This clonotype appeared a few times. Antigen unknown. TCRdb fed the RT-PCR reads into MiXCR, producing one record per CDR3 protein. The profile shows over 800,000 distinct CDR3 sequences, around 21% of them singletons. This sample comprised PBMCs from blood, obtained approximately 5 days after vaccination. The chain has TRBV27 and TRBJ2-7; 11 positions match TRBD1. The sequence came from a man aged 45-65 years who received an inactivated influenza vaccine. The CDR3 nucleotides are TGTGCCAGCAGTCCGGGACAGGGGGGGTTCGAGCAGTACTTC. Translated: CASSPGQGGFEQYF.